This T cell receptor (beta chain) was sequenced during a study of lymphopenia after photon versus proton radiotherapy. Study conclusions and caveats: Authors raise, but do not show, better survival with proton therapy. Oligoclonal CD8+ Temra expansion after nadir drove photon patients' diversity drop.

Points on this clone: Its specificity is not known.

Data came from immunoSEQ multiplex PCR; TCRdb stores just in-frame clones and leaves some out. There are around 25,000 clones in the sample; roughly 84% occur only once, and 24% lies in the top ten. Germline V gene lookup returns CDR1 MNHEY and CDR2 SVGAGI. This CDR3 spans 14 amino acids. The ends were cut back, 1 base at V and 6 bases at J, with 12 bases in the middle. This specimen was peripheral blood, taken from a patient treated with photon-based radiotherapy. J is TRBJ1-1 and V is TRBV6-5, with D possibly being TRBD1 (5 bases). The source is a man between 35 and 55 years old with gastric cancer. The CDR3 reads CASSYLQGGAEAFF. The CDR3 bases are TGTGCCAGCAGTTACTTGCAGGGAGGGGCTGAAGCTTTCTTT.